The entry below describes one T cell receptor beta chain. Its matching antigen is unknown. V was shortened by 7 bases and J by 1 base, with 16 bases between the two germline ends. CDR3 length: 15 residues. Germline CDR1 MGHDK, CDR2 SYGVNS. This specimen comes from a study of OX40 agonist ivuxolimab in advanced cancers. Overall study findings and caveats: On average, CD8+ T cells had more expanded clones than CD4+.

The table came from immunoSEQ multiplex PCR; TCRdb's copy has only in-frame clones and leaves some out. The sample holds 70,000 or so clones, 75% to 85% seen once. Material: CD4+ or CD8+ T cells sorted from blood, obtained in a trial of the OX40 agonist ivuxolimab. The J gene is TRBJ2-5, the V gene TRBV25-1; D is perhaps TRBD1 or TRBD2 (5 bases each). The clonotype comes from an adult with an advanced solid tumor such as melanoma, head and neck, liver or kidney cancer. CDR3: CASTPRTGTQETQYF. The CDR3 bases are TGTGCCAGCACTCCCCGGACGGGGACCCAAGAGACCCAGTACTTC.